The rows below give T cell receptor beta chains drawn from one sample of a study of spatial heterogeneity in lung cancer. MiXCR, run by TCRdb on the 5' RACE reads, gives a single entry per CDR3 protein. This sample has 20,000 to 25,000 distinct CDR3 sequences, with 4.5% to 5.5% found just once. The specimen comprised PBMCs, sampled at surgery. The receptors here all came from a male donor with early-stage non-small cell lung cancer. The CDR3 runs from the conserved cysteine through the conserved F or W. A D gene is named only where the DNA matches it firmly. Size values are once, few and many counts, or a class for expanded clones, and some rows have none.

>.|13|TRBJ2-1|TRBV24-1|many
CATSDLGRPEQFF
TGTGCCACCAGTGATTTGGGACGACCTGAGCAGTTCTTC
>.|16|TRBJ2-2|TRBV6-2/TRBV6-3|many
CASSYSILVGAGELFF
TGTGCCAGCAGTTACTCGATACTAGTGGGGGCCGGGGAGCTGTTTTTT
>.|17|TRBJ2-7|TRBV7-9|many
CASSLIASGRASYEQYF
TGTGCCAGCAGCTTAATCGCATCTGGCAGGGCGTCCTACGAGCAGTACTTC
>TRBD1|13|TRBJ1-1|TRBV5-1|many
CASRRDRETEAFF
TGCGCCAGCAGGCGGGACAGGGAGACTGAAGCTTTCTTT
>.|14|TRBJ2-3|TRBV7-3|many
CASSLGATTYTQYF
TGTGCCAGCAGCTTAGGGGCTACCACGTATACGCAGTATTTT
>TRBD1|15|TRBJ2-3|TRBV19|.
CASSKATGALDTQYF
TGTGCCAGTAGTAAGGCGACAGGGGCCTTAGATACGCAGTATTTT
>TRBD2|16|TRBJ2-3|TRBV5-6|many
CASSSGLAGVEDTQYF
TGTGCCAGCAGCTCAGGACTAGCGGGAGTGGAAGATACGCAGTATTTT
>.|16|TRBJ1-1|TRBV21-1|many
CASSAGGDRGNTEAFF
TGTGCCAGCAGCGCAGGGGGCGATAGAGGAAACACTGAAGCTTTCTTT
>.|11|TRBJ2-5|TRBV27|medium-sized
CASGLAETQYF
TGTGCCAGCGGCCTGGCGGAGACCCAGTACTTC
>.|13|TRBJ1-1|TRBV18|few
CASSAGLNTEAFF
TGTGCCAGCTCAGCGGGCCTGAACACTGAAGCTTTCTTT
>TRBD2|15|TRBJ2-3|TRBV2|many
CASSSTGTSGDTQYF
TGTGCCAGCAGTTCTACCGGGACTAGCGGAGATACGCAGTATTTT
>.|12|TRBJ1-5|TRBV20-1|.
CSAERGNQPQHF
TGCAGTGCGGAGAGAGGGAATCAGCCCCAGCATTTT
>.|16|TRBJ1-6|TRBV3-1|many
CASSQQGTGNNSPLHF
TGTGCCAGCAGCCAACAGGGAACCGGCAATAATTCACCCCTCCACTTT
>TRBD2|15|TRBJ2-3|TRBV7-2|few
CASSLLAGRTDTQYF
TGTGCCAGCAGCTTACTAGCGGGGAGGACAGATACGCAGTATTTT
>.|18|TRBJ1-5|TRBV21-1|many
CASTVTRDSRNSNQPQHF
TGTGCCAGCACCGTAACCCGGGACAGCCGAAATAGCAATCAGCCCCAGCATTTT